These T cell receptor beta chains were read from a single sample in a study of beta chain features in type 1 diabetes. TCRdb's table, derived via immunoSEQ multiplex PCR, lists solely in-frame clones and lacks some. This table has 400,000 to 500,000 clones, approximately 15% appearing once. Input material: naive CD4+ T cells from blood. These receptors were taken from a young man in good health. Each CDR3 is given with its conserved first and last residue. A D gene is named only where the DNA matches it firmly.

J gene	CDR3 length	V gene	D gene	CDR3 protein
TRBJ2-1	13	TRBV7-7	TRBD1	CASSKTGYNEQFF
TRBJ2-3	11	TRBV20-1	-	CSAGLFDTQYF
TRBJ2-5	16	TRBV25-1	-	CASSGTGKGTMETQYF
TRBJ2-7	17	TRBV5-1	TRBD1	CASSLGGFRDRSSEQYF
TRBJ2-4	15	TRBV7-2	-	CASSPNHLPENIQYF
TRBJ2-1	12	TRBV29-1	-	CSVGAQRYEQFF
TRBJ2-3	16	TRBV7-8	TRBD2	CASSVRLAGEADTQYF
TRBJ2-5	15	TRBV11-1	TRBD2	CASSPSGRAGETQYF
TRBJ1-4	15	TRBV5-1	-	CASSLFGRMDEKLFF
TRBJ2-1	15	TRBV12-5	TRBD2	CASVRRAALADEQFF
TRBJ2-3	15	TRBV30	TRBD2	CAWSRTSGSRGTQYF
TRBJ1-2	15	TRBV28	-	CASRSHGPPWYGYTF
TRBJ2-5	15	TRBV27	-	CASSPAGGYQETQYF
TRBJ2-2	15	TRBV5-1	TRBD1	CASSLGTGTTGELFF
TRBJ2-4	21	TRBV4-2	TRBD2	CASSQMGAGTSGSTSQNIQYF
TRBJ2-7	12	TRBV7-2	-	CASSTGAYEQYF
TRBJ2-5	13	TRBV7-2	-	CASAPGYQETQYF
TRBJ2-5	15	TRBV4-2	-	CASSQVKGWRETQYF
TRBJ1-2	13	TRBV7-9	-	CASTTSFQDGYTF
TRBJ2-7	16	TRBV4-2	TRBD2	CASSQPSGGAMYEQYF
TRBJ2-1	16	TRBV9	TRBD2	CASSLPGLAGANEQFF
TRBJ2-2	14	TRBV29-1	-	CSVQSGGDTGELFF
TRBJ2-7	15	TRBV4-3	-	CASSQVVAESYEQYF
TRBJ2-3	14	TRBV6-5	-	CASSYSWDTDTQYF
TRBJ1-5	13	TRBV29-1	TRBD1	CSALQGRNQPQHF
TRBJ2-3	16	TRBV7-2	TRBD2	CASSRRLAGGTDTQYF
TRBJ1-2	15	TRBV5-1	-	CASSSGRRLLDGYTF
TRBJ2-1	14	TRBV15	-	CATSRDQQYNEQFF
TRBJ2-7	14	TRBV2	-	CASSVLQGFHEQYF
TRBJ2-1	15	TRBV4-3	-	CASSQDLQGRNEQFF
TRBJ2-3	16	TRBV7-2	TRBD2	CASSLLAGVSTDTQYF